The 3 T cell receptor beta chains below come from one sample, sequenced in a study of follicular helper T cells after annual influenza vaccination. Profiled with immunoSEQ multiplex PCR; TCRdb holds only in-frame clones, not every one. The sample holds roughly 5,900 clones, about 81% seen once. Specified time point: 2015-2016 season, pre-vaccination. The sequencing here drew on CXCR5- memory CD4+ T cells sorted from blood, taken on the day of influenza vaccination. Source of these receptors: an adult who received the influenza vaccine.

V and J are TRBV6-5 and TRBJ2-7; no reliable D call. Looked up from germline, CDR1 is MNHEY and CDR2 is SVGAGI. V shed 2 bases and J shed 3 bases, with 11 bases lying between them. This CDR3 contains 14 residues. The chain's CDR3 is CASSYHLDRYEQYF. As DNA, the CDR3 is TGTGCCAGCAGTTACCATCTAGACCGCTACGAGCAGTACTTC.

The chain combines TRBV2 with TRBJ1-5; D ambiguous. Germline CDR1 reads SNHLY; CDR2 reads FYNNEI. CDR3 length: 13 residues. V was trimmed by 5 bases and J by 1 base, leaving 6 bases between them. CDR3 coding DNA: TGTGCCAGCAGTACGGACAGCAATCAGCCCCAGCATTTT. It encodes CASSTDSNQPQHF.

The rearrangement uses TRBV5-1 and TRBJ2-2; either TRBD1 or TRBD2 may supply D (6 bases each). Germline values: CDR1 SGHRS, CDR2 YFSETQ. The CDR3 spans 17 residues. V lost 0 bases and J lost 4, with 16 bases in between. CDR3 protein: CASSLASRGRGTGELFF. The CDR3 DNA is TGCGCCAGCAGCTTGGCGTCCCGGGGGCGGGGCACCGGGGAGCTGTTTTTT.